This paragraph reports one TCR beta chain. Its antigen is undetermined. The TCR beta profiling, which covered VDJ combination and CDR3 sequence, was carried out using genomic DNA as the template. TCRdb re-derived calls from the reads in MiXCR, one entry per CDR3 protein. This sample has 100,000 to 150,000 distinct CDR3 sequences, with 48% found just once. The data are from a study of CD8+CD57+ T cells in acquired aplastic anemia. Overall study: Each DNA sample taken from sorted CD4+ and CD8+ cells came to 3.2 ug on average. CD4+ cell libraries from healthy donors averaged about 10 million reads. Study-wide results and caveats: Between patients and controls, around 31 CD8+ CDR3 sequences were found in common.

Trimming stripped 5 bases from V and 5 bases from J, with 13 bases between. The CDR3 is 14 residues long. CDR1 LNHDA and CDR2 SQIVND come from the germline V gene (reference sequence). The TCR sequence derives from a human donor in good health, serving as a control. The sequencing input was sorted CD4+, CD8+, or CD8+CD57+ T cells (not recorded which) from PBMCs. The V gene is TRBV19, the J gene TRBJ1-5; TRBD1 might be the D (6 bases). CDR3 sequence reads: CASSGAGVYQPQHF. The DNA for the CDR3 is TGTGCCAGTAGTGGAGCAGGGGTCTATCAGCCCCAGCATTTT. Combining the CDR3 with reference TRBV19 and TRBJ1-5 gives the whole variable domain DGGITQSPKYLFRKEGQNVTLSCEQNLNHDAMYWYRQDPGQGLRLIYYSQIVNDFQKGDIAEGYSVSREKKESFPLTVTSAQKNPTAFYLCASSGAGVYQPQHFGDGTRLSIL.